A selection of T cell receptor beta chains follows, all from one sample in a study of OX40 agonist ivuxolimab in advanced cancers. Generated by immunoSEQ multiplex PCR, the TCRdb table keeps only in-frame clones and is missing some. Of tens of thousands of clones listed, around 90% are singletons. The sequences come from CD4+ or CD8+ T cells sorted from blood, collected in a trial of the OX40 agonist ivuxolimab. The receptors were gathered from an adult with an advanced solid tumor such as melanoma, head and neck, liver or kidney cancer. The CDR3 runs from the conserved cysteine through the conserved F or W. The D gene is left open where the match is weak. Clone size is given for some rows only: seen once, a few or many times, or a class if the clone is expanded.

J gene,V gene,clone size,D gene,CDR3 protein,CDR3 DNA
TRBJ2-1,TRBV25-1,NA,NA,CASSEYQVYNEQFF,TGTGCCAGCAGTGAATACCAGGTTTACAATGAGCAGTTCTTC
TRBJ1-2,TRBV4-1,NA,NA,CASSQVSLDGYTF,TGCGCCAGCAGCCAAGTGAGTCTCGATGGCTACACCTTC
TRBJ1-2,TRBV2,NA,NA,CASSPRVSSNYGYTF,TGTGCCAGCAGCCCCAGGGTCTCCTCTAACTATGGCTACACCTTC
TRBJ2-7,TRBV5-1,NA,NA,CASSLDRSYEQYF,TGCGCCAGCAGCTTGGATCGCTCCTACGAGCAGTACTTC
TRBJ2-6,TRBV2,NA,NA,CASSPQDSGANVLTF,TGTGCCAGCAGTCCCCAGGACTCTGGGGCCAACGTCCTGACTTTC
TRBJ2-3,TRBV15,NA,NA,CATSRVVLPSTDTQYF,TGTGCCACCAGCAGAGTGGTTCTACCTAGCACAGATACGCAGTATTTT
TRBJ2-2,TRBV7-9,NA,NA,CASSLSRLNTGELFF,TGTGCCAGCAGCTTATCGCGATTGAACACCGGGGAGCTGTTTTTT
TRBJ2-3,TRBV6-6,NA,NA,CASTYTDTQYF,TGTGCCAGCACCTACACAGATACGCAGTATTTT
TRBJ2-3,TRBV29-1,NA,TRBD1,CSAPGGAGTDTQYF,TGCAGCGCCCCAGGGGGCGCGGGCACAGATACGCAGTATTTT
TRBJ1-2,TRBV7-9,NA,NA,CASLRVSYGYTF,TGTGCCAGCTTAAGGGTTTCCTATGGCTACACCTTC
TRBJ2-1,TRBV7-3,NA,TRBD2,CASSRSGTSGYNEQFF,TGTGCCAGCAGCCGATCCGGGACTAGCGGCTACAATGAGCAGTTCTTC
TRBJ2-7,TRBV6-1,NA,NA,CASSQVGWGAEQYF,TGTGCCAGCAGCCAAGTAGGATGGGGGGCCGAGCAGTACTTC
TRBJ1-1,TRBV18,NA,TRBD1,CASSQRQGAGITEAFF,TGTGCCAGCTCACAAAGACAGGGGGCGGGCATCACTGAAGCTTTCTTT
TRBJ2-5,TRBV27,NA,NA,CASSSNPSAQETQYF,TGTGCCAGCAGTTCAAACCCCAGCGCCCAAGAGACCCAGTACTTC
TRBJ2-2,TRBV21-1,NA,NA,CASSRRTGGIHGELFF,TGTGCCAGCAGTCGAAGGACAGGGGGGATTCACGGGGAGCTGTTTTTT
TRBJ1-5,TRBV15,NA,NA,CATSIERPLAQPQHF,TGTGCCACCAGCATCGAGCGACCGTTAGCTCAGCCCCAGCATTTT
TRBJ2-3,TRBV19,NA,TRBD2,CASRRTSGRGTSTDTQYF,TGTGCCAGTAGAAGGACTAGCGGGCGCGGAACTAGCACAGATACGCAGTATTTT
TRBJ1-3,TRBV2,NA,NA,CASSEGFGNTIYF,TGTGCCAGCAGTGAGGGGTTTGGAAACACCATATATTTT
TRBJ1-4,TRBV7-2,NA,NA,CASSMGLNEKLFF,TGTGCCAGCAGCATGGGACTCAATGAAAAACTGTTTTTT
TRBJ2-7,TRBV10-3,once,TRBD2,CAITRTSGSYEQYF,TGTGCCATCACCAGGACTAGCGGGAGCTACGAGCAGTACTTC
TRBJ2-7,TRBV30,NA,NA,CAWSVRRDSYEQYF,TGTGCCTGGAGTGTACGGCGGGACTCCTACGAGCAGTACTTC
TRBJ2-4,TRBV6-4,once,TRBD2,CASSLAVVAKNIQYF,TGTGCCAGCAGTCTAGCGGTAGTAGCCAAAAACATTCAGTACTTC
TRBJ2-6,TRBV5-4,once,NA,CASSLHFSSGANVLTF,TGTGCCAGCAGCCTACATTTTAGCTCTGGGGCCAACGTCCTGACTTTC
TRBJ1-2,TRBV30,NA,NA,CAWRTGGRDYGYTF,TGTGCCTGGAGGACGGGGGGCCGGGACTATGGCTACACCTTC
TRBJ2-3,TRBV4-2,NA,TRBD2,CASSKQTPGTSGPDTQYF,TGTGCCAGCAGCAAACAGACCCCCGGGACTAGCGGACCAGATACGCAGTATTTT
TRBJ2-2,TRBV5-4,NA,TRBD1,CASSSQGSGGELFF,TGTGCCAGCAGCTCACAGGGGAGTGGCGGGGAGCTGTTTTTT
TRBJ2-3,TRBV29-1,NA,NA,CSGVYRENTDTQYF,TGCAGCGGTGTCTACAGGGAAAACACAGATACGCAGTATTTT
TRBJ2-7,TRBV4-2,NA,NA,CASSHPGHVLGNEQYF,TGTGCCAGCAGCCACCCTGGACATGTTTTGGGCAACGAGCAGTACTTC
TRBJ1-5,TRBV2,NA,TRBD1,CASRTGINQPQHF,TGTGCCAGCCGGACAGGGATCAATCAGCCCCAGCATTTT
TRBJ1-1,TRBV11-2,NA,NA,CASSLDPFKNTEAFF,TGTGCCAGCAGCTTAGACCCATTCAAGAACACTGAAGCTTTCTTT
TRBJ1-2,TRBV28,NA,NA,CASTGLNYGYTF,TGTGCCAGCACGGGGCTTAACTATGGCTACACCTTC
TRBJ2-7,TRBV7-9,once,NA,CASSLEGRGSEQYF,TGTGCCAGCAGCTTAGAGGGCAGAGGAAGCGAGCAGTACTTC
TRBJ2-5,TRBV7-9,once,NA,CASSSRTVQETQYF,TGTGCCAGCAGCTCCCGGACAGTACAAGAGACCCAGTACTTC
TRBJ1-4,TRBV9,few,NA,CASSEGAGNEKLFF,TGTGCCAGCAGTGAGGGTGCAGGTAATGAAAAACTGTTTTTT
TRBJ2-3,TRBV19,NA,NA,CASSSPGGLGIGTQYF,TGTGCCAGTAGTAGCCCCGGGGGGCTGGGAATCGGTACGCAGTATTTT
TRBJ2-5,TRBV5-4,NA,NA,CASSLPGQETQYF,TGTGCCAGCAGCTTGCCGGGGCAAGAGACCCAGTACTTC
TRBJ1-2,TRBV5-8,NA,NA,CASSFGGSGYTF,TGTGCCAGCAGCTTTGGGGGGAGCGGCTACACCTTC
TRBJ2-5,TRBV7-7,NA,NA,CASSLGRDIQETQYF,TGTGCTAGCAGCTTGGGCAGGGATATACAAGAGACCCAGTACTTC
TRBJ2-1,TRBV5-6,NA,TRBD1,CASSFSAGGYEQFF,TGTGCCAGCAGCTTTTCGGCAGGGGGCTATGAGCAGTTCTTC
TRBJ1-1,TRBV5-8,NA,NA,CASSLDRDTEAFF,TGTGCCAGCAGCTTGGACAGGGACACTGAAGCTTTCTTT
TRBJ2-2,TRBV30,NA,NA,CAWSGTANTGELFF,TGTGCCTGGTCCGGGACGGCGAACACCGGGGAGCTGTTTTTT
TRBJ2-7,TRBV2,NA,TRBD2,CASIIAGGPYEQYF,TGTGCCAGCATAATAGCGGGAGGACCCTACGAGCAGTACTTC
TRBJ2-2,TRBV7-8,once,NA,CASSLMASGGELFF,TGTGCCAGCAGCTTAATGGCTAGTGGCGGGGAGCTGTTTTTT
TRBJ1-1,TRBV28,NA,NA,CASSLSVTEAFF,TGTGCCAGCAGCCTGAGTGTCACTGAAGCTTTCTTT
TRBJ2-1,TRBV19,NA,TRBD2,CASDLGGGGNEQFF,TGTGCCAGTGACCTCGGTGGGGGGGGCAATGAGCAGTTCTTC
TRBJ2-7,TRBV30,NA,NA,CAWSQMLGIEQYF,TGTGCCTGGAGTCAAATGCTGGGGATCGAGCAGTACTTC
TRBJ2-7,TRBV5-8,NA,NA,CASSLLGSGVYEQYF,TGTGCCAGCAGCTTATTGGGAAGTGGTGTGTACGAGCAGTACTTC
TRBJ1-3,TRBV19,NA,NA,CASSIVLISGNTIYF,TGTGCCAGTAGTATTGTCCTGATCTCTGGAAACACCATATATTTT
TRBJ2-1,TRBV6-4,NA,TRBD2,CASSASGGSYNEQFF,TGTGCCAGCAGTGCTAGCGGGGGGTCCTACAATGAGCAGTTCTTC
TRBJ2-7,TRBV30,few,NA,CAWSALQGVNEQYF,TGTGCCTGGAGTGCCCTGCAGGGTGTAAACGAGCAGTACTTC
TRBJ2-7,TRBV18,NA,TRBD2,CASSASGSYEQYF,TGTGCCAGCTCGGCTAGCGGCTCCTACGAGCAGTACTTC
TRBJ2-3,TRBV19,NA,NA,CASSIDPSLMGSTDTQYF,TGTGCCAGTAGTATAGATCCCTCCCTCATGGGGAGCACAGATACGCAGTATTTT
TRBJ2-3,TRBV28,NA,TRBD2,CASSLIAGGYTDTQYF,TGTGCCAGCAGCCTGATAGCGGGAGGCTATACAGATACGCAGTATTTT
TRBJ2-7,TRBV2,NA,TRBD1,CATMGQETYEQYF,TGTGCCACTATGGGACAGGAGACCTACGAGCAGTACTTC
TRBJ2-7,TRBV28,NA,NA,CATRHSSSYEQYF,TGTGCCACCAGACACTCTAGCTCCTACGAGCAGTACTTC
TRBJ2-2,TRBV9,NA,NA,CASSVEPNTGELFF,TGTGCCAGCAGCGTAGAGCCAAACACCGGGGAGCTGTTTTTT
TRBJ1-4,TRBV13,NA,NA,CASSLLGGSNEKLFF,TGTGCCAGCAGCCTGTTGGGAGGGAGTAATGAAAAACTGTTTTTT